This T cell receptor beta chain was identified in a study of T cell changes during pregnancy in multiple sclerosis. Assay used: immunoSEQ multiplex PCR; TCRdb lists only in-frame clones, some missing. The sample holds roughly 35,000 clones, 92% seen once. This CDR3 spans 13 amino acids. Germline V gene data show CDR1 as SQVTM and CDR2 as ANQGSEA. V was trimmed by 5 bases and J by 0 bases, leaving 9 bases between them. The clonotype was recovered from a female donor in good health, enrolled as a control in a pregnancy study. V and J are TRBV29-1 and TRBJ2-3; D ambiguous. The sequenced sample was CD4+ T cells from peripheral blood mononuclear cells, obtained in the third trimester of pregnancy. The chain's CDR3 is CSVRRYSTDTQYF. CDR3 nucleotide sequence: TGCAGCGTTCGGAGATATAGCACAGATACGCAGTATTTT.